These T cell receptor beta chains were read from a single sample in a study of blood T cell repertoires in COVID-19. The method was immunoSEQ multiplex PCR; TCRdb's version includes in-frame clones alone and lacks a portion of them. The table lists about 190,000 clones, 70% to 90% of them singletons. Sequencing was carried out using peripheral blood. These receptors were collected from a woman in her 40s who had recovered from COVID-19. The CDR3 runs from the conserved cysteine through the conserved F or W. The D gene is left open where the match is weak. Clone size, where shown, is once, few, many, or a class for clones that have expanded.

V gene	J gene	clone size	D gene	CDR3 protein	CDR3 DNA
TRBV6-6	TRBJ1-5	few	NA	CASSYLSGGGGQPQHF	TGTGCCAGCAGTTACCTCTCGGGGGGCGGGGGTCAGCCCCAGCATTTT
TRBV5-1	TRBJ1-2	NA	NA	CASSLAPQDYGYTF	TGCGCCAGCAGCTTGGCCCCCCAGGACTATGGCTACACCTTC
TRBV28	TRBJ2-1	few	TRBD1	CASRLPGQGLVF	TGTGCCAGCAGATTACCGGGACAGGGGTTAGTCTTC
TRBV5-4	TRBJ2-3	NA	TRBD2	CASSSRTSGSTDTQYF	TGTGCCAGCAGCTCACGGACTAGCGGAAGCACAGATACGCAGTATTTT
TRBV20-1	TRBJ2-7	NA	TRBD1	CSASRDRSYEQYF	TGCAGTGCTAGTCGGGACAGGTCCTACGAGCAGTACTTC
TRBV5-1	TRBJ2-7	NA	NA	CASSLRLANSYEQYF	TGCGCCAGCAGCTTGAGGTTAGCAAATTCCTACGAGCAGTACTTC
TRBV30	TRBJ2-5	NA	TRBD2	CAWRAGLARETQYF	TGTGCCTGGAGGGCTGGACTAGCTAGGGAGACCCAGTACTTC
TRBV5-1	TRBJ2-1	once	TRBD2	CASSLTSGRYNEQFF	TGCGCCAGCAGCTTGACTAGCGGCCGATACAATGAGCAGTTCTTC
TRBV2	TRBJ2-1	NA	TRBD2	CASVLTLAGVIDEQFF	TGTGCCAGCGTACTCACGCTAGCGGGAGTAATCGATGAGCAGTTCTTC
TRBV19	TRBJ1-4	NA	NA	CASTPSQRGEKLFF	TGTGCCAGTACGCCTTCGCAACGCGGTGAAAAACTGTTTTTT
TRBV30	TRBJ1-4	NA	TRBD1	CACSTLQGPATNEKLFF	TGTGCCTGCTCTACCCTACAGGGGCCTGCAACTAATGAAAAACTGTTTTTT
TRBV11-3	TRBJ2-7	NA	NA	CASSTGSSYEQYF	TGTGCCAGCAGCACCGGGAGCAGTTACGAGCAGTACTTC
TRBV28	TRBJ2-7	NA	TRBD1	CASSQQGPSYEQYF	TGTGCCAGCAGTCAACAGGGGCCTTCCTACGAGCAGTACTTC
TRBV7-8	TRBJ1-3	once	NA	CASSLAREGAGNTIYF	TGTGCCAGCAGCTTAGCGAGAGAGGGGGCTGGAAACACCATATATTTT
TRBV15	TRBJ2-7	NA	TRBD2	CATSRGTSAFSYEQYF	TGTGCCACCAGCAGAGGCACTAGCGCCTTCTCCTACGAGCAGTACTTC
TRBV28	TRBJ2-7	NA	TRBD1	CASIQPGTGVFQQYF	TGTGCCAGCATACAACCCGGGACAGGGGTATTTCAGCAGTACTTC
TRBV4-3	TRBJ1-4	few	NA	CASSQDFRGYEKLFF	TGCGCCAGCAGCCAAGACTTTCGGGGGTATGAAAAACTGTTTTTT
TRBV28	TRBJ1-2	NA	TRBD1	CASSSNRGYGYTF	TGTGCCAGCAGTTCAAACAGGGGCTATGGCTACACCTTC
TRBV14	TRBJ1-2	NA	NA	CASSQVTGGGGYTF	TGTGCCAGCAGCCAAGTCACGGGGGGCGGAGGCTACACCTTC
TRBV3-1/TRBV3-2	TRBJ2-3	NA	TRBD2	CASSQVAGGLRDTQYF	TGTGCCAGCAGCCAAGTGGCGGGGGGGCTCAGGGATACGCAGTATTTT
TRBV30	TRBJ1-2	once	NA	CAWSPEGGYGYTF	TGTGCCTGGAGTCCCGAGGGAGGCTATGGCTACACCTTC
TRBV2	TRBJ2-7	NA	TRBD2	CASSLEASGRVNEQYF	TGTGCCAGCAGTCTAGAGGCTAGCGGGAGGGTGAACGAGCAGTACTTC
TRBV28	TRBJ1-1	NA	NA	CASSSILRGRYSMNTEAFF	TGTGCCAGCAGTTCCATCCTAAGGGGCAGATACTCCATGAACACTGAAGCTTTCTTT
TRBV4-1	TRBJ2-7	NA	NA	CASSQDTTQGYYEQYF	TGCGCCAGCAGCCAAGATACAACGCAGGGGTACTACGAGCAGTACTTC
TRBV6-1	TRBJ1-3	NA	NA	CASSEQDSGNTIYF	TGTGCCAGCAGTGAACAGGATTCTGGAAACACCATATATTTT
TRBV28	TRBJ1-2	NA	NA	CASSPPGAQTRGYTF	TGTGCCAGCAGCCCCCCTGGGGCGCAAACGAGGGGCTACACCTTC
TRBV7-8	TRBJ1-4	NA	TRBD1	CASSTIGGTGGAKLFF	TGTGCCAGCAGCACTATAGGCGGGACAGGGGGCGCAAAACTGTTTTTT
TRBV10-3	TRBJ1-1	NA	NA	CAISESGGSTEAFF	TGTGCCATCAGTGAGTCGGGGGGGAGCACTGAAGCTTTCTTT
TRBV6-2/TRBV6-3	TRBJ2-7	NA	TRBD2	CASSSITSGRLYEQYF	TGTGCCAGCAGTTCGATTACTAGCGGGAGGTTATACGAGCAGTACTTC
TRBV18	TRBJ1-2	NA	NA	CASSPGLDNPDGYTF	TGTGCCAGCTCACCCGGCTTAGACAATCCGGATGGCTACACCTTC
TRBV19	TRBJ2-5	NA	TRBD2	CASSSSGQETQYF	TGTGCCAGTTCCTCTAGCGGGCAAGAGACCCAGTACTTC
TRBV7-2	TRBJ2-1	NA	NA	CASSLGVGGYNEQFF	TGTGCCAGCAGCTTAGGGGTAGGAGGTTACAATGAGCAGTTCTTC
TRBV7-2	TRBJ1-2	NA	NA	CASSRDQGIYGYTF	TGTGCCAGCAGCAGGGACCAGGGGATATATGGCTACACCTTC
TRBV30	TRBJ2-1	NA	NA	CAWSVLSGRWNEQFF	TGTGCCTGGAGTGTACTTAGCGGACGGTGGAATGAGCAGTTCTTC
TRBV4-2	TRBJ2-5	NA	TRBD2	CASSQHSGRGTQETQYF	TGTGCCAGCAGCCAACATAGCGGGAGAGGGACCCAAGAGACCCAGTACTTC
TRBV5-1	TRBJ1-2	NA	NA	CASSFSAGTNYGYTF	TGCGCCAGCAGCTTCTCCGCCGGTACTAACTATGGCTACACCTTC
TRBV2	TRBJ2-1	NA	TRBD1	CASISETGGSYNEQFF	TGTGCCAGCATATCGGAAACAGGGGGCTCCTACAATGAGCAGTTCTTC
TRBV9	TRBJ1-1	NA	TRBD1	CASSRDRNTEAFF	TGTGCCAGCAGCCGGGACAGGAACACTGAAGCTTTCTTT
TRBV28	TRBJ1-4	once	TRBD1	CASSGTGIIEKLFF	TGTGCCAGCAGCGGGACAGGGATAATCGAAAAACTGTTTTTT
TRBV3-1/TRBV3-2	TRBJ2-1	once	TRBD2	CASSRLPGLGINEQFF	TGTGCCAGCAGCCGCCTACCGGGACTAGGAATCAATGAGCAGTTCTTC
TRBV6-1	TRBJ1-1	NA	NA	CASSEGGSMNTEAFF	TGTGCCAGCAGTGAGGGCGGGAGCATGAACACTGAAGCTTTCTTT